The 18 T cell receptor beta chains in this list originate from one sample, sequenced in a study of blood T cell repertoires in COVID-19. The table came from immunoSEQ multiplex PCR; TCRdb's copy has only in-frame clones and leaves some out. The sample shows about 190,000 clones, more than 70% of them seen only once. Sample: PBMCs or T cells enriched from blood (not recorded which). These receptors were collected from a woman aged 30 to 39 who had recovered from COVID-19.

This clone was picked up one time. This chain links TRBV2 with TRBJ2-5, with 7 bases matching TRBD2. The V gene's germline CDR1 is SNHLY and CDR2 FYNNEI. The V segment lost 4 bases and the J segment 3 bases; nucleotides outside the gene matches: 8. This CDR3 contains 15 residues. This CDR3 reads CASSASGGYKETQYF. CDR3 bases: TGTGCCAGCAGTGCTAGCGGAGGGTATAAAGAGACCCAGTACTTC.

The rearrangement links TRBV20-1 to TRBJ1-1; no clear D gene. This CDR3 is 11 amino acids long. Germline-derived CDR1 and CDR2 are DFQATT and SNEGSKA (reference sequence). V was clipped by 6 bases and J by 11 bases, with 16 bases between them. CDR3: CSAPRGPSAFF. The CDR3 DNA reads TGCAGTGCCCCTCGTGGGCCCAGCGCTTTCTTT.

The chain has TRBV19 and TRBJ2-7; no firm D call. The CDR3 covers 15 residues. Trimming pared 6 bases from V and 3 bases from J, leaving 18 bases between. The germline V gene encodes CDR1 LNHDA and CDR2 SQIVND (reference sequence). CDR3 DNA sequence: TGTGCCAGTAGCCTCTCCGCGGTGACGAACTACGAGCAGTACTTC. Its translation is CASSLSAVTNYEQYF.

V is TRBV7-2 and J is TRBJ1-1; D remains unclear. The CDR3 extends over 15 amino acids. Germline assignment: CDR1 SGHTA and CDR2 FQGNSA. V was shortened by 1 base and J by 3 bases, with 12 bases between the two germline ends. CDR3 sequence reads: CASSLGEVGYTEAFF. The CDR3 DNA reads TGTGCCAGCAGCTTAGGGGAGGTGGGGTACACTGAAGCTTTCTTT.

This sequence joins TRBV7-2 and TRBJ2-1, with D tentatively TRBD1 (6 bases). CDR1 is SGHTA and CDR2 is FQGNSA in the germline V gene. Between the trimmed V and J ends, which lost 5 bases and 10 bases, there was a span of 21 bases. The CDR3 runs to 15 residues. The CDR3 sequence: CASSQQTGFAAEQFF. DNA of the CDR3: TGTGCCAGCAGCCAGCAGACAGGCTTTGCTGCGGAGCAGTTCTTC.

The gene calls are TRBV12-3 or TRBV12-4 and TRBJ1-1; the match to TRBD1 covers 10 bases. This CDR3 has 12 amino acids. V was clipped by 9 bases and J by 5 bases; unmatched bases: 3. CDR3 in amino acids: CASGTGDTEAFF. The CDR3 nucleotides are TGTGCCAGTGGGACAGGGGATACTGAAGCTTTCTTT.

The CDR3 bases are TGTGCCAGCAGCTCGCTCCTCGTCCCGAGGCAGTACTTC. Protein product: CASSSLLVPRQYF. V is TRBV3-1 (or the pseudogene TRBV3-2) and J is TRBJ2-7; unclear D gene. Germline CDR1 and CDR2: LGHDT and YNNKEL (reference sequence). Trimming stripped 5 bases from V and 9 bases from J, with 17 bases between. This CDR3 has 13 amino acids.

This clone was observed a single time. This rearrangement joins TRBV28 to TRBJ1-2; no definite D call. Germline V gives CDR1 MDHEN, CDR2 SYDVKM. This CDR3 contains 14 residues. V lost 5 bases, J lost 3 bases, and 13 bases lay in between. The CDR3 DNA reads TGTGCCAGCAGTAGTTCCGGAGGAGACTATGGCTACACCTTC. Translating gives CASSSSGGDYGYTF.

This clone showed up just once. The CDR3 region is CASSEISGDLEQYF. Written as DNA, the CDR3 is TGTGCCAGCAGTGAAATTTCAGGGGACCTCGAGCAGTACTTC. This sequence joins TRBV6-1 and TRBJ2-7; a weak D match, TRBD1 (6 bases). The germline V gene encodes CDR1 MNHNS and CDR2 SASEGT. V was cut by 2 bases and J by 6 bases, with 14 bases left in between. CDR3 size: 14 residues.

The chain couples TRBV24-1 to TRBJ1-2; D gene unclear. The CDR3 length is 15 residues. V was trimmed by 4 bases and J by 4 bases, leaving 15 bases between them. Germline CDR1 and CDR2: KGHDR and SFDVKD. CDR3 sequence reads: CATSDPLTAGYGYTF. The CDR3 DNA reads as TGTGCCACCAGTGACCCCTTGACTGCCGGCTATGGCTACACCTTC.

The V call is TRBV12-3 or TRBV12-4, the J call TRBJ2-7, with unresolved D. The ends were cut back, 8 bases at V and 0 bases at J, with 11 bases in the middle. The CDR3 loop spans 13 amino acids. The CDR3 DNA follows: TGTGCCAGCCGTGGGCCAGTCTCCTACGAGCAGTACTTC. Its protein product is CASRGPVSYEQYF.

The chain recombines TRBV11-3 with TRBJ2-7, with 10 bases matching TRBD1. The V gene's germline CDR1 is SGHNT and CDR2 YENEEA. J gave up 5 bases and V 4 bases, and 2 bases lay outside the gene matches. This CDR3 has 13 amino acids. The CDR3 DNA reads TGTGCCAGCAGCTCCGGGACAGGGGACGAGCAGTACTTC. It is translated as CASSSGTGDEQYF.

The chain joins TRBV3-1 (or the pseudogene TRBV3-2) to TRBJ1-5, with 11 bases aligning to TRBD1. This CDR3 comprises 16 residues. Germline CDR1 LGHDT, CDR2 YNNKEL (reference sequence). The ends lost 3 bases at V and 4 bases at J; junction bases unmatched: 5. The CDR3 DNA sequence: TGTGCCAGCAGCCATACCGGGACAGGGGGTAATCAGCCCCAGCATTTT. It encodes CASSHTGTGGNQPQHF.

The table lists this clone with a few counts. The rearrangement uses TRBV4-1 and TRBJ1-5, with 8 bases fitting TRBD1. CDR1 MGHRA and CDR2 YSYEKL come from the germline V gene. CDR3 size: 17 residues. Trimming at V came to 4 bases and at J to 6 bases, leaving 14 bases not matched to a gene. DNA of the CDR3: TGCGCCAGCAGCCCGTATCAAAGGGCAGGGGGCATTCAGCCCCAGCATTTT. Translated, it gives CASSPYQRAGGIQPQHF.

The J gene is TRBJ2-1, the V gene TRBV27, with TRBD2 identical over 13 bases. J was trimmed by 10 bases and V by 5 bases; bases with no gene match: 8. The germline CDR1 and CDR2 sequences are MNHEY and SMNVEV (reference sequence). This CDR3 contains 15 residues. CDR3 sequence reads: CASSVGLAGRAEQFF. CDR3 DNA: TGTGCCAGCAGTGTGGGACTAGCGGGACGAGCCGAGCAGTTCTTC.

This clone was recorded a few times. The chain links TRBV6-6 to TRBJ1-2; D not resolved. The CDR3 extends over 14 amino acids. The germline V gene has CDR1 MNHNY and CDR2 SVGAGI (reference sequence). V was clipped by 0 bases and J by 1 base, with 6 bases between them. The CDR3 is CASSYSALNYGYTF. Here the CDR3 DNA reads TGTGCCAGCAGTTACTCGGCCCTTAACTATGGCTACACCTTC.

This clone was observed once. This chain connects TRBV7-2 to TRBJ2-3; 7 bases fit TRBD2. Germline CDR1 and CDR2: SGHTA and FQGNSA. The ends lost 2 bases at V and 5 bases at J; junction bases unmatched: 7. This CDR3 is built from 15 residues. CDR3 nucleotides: TGTGCCAGCAGCTTATTGGGCGGGAGTTTAGATACGCAGTATTTT. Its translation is CASSLLGGSLDTQYF.

Here the CDR3 DNA reads TGTGCCAGTAGCTTACTAGCGGGAGGCGACCCCGATGAGCAGTTCTTC. It encodes CASSLLAGGDPDEQFF. V usage is TRBV19 and J usage is TRBJ2-1; 12 bases fit TRBD2. V lost 6 bases, J lost 8 bases, and 11 bases stayed unmatched. The length of the CDR3 is 16 residues. The V gene's germline CDR1 is LNHDA and CDR2 SQIVND (reference sequence).